What follows is one T cell receptor (beta chain) and its context. This sample was included in a study of blood T cell repertoires in COVID-19. As handled by the study authors: Estimation of nucleated cell counts was performed using reference gene primer amplification. Sequencing was performed with immunoSEQ multiplex PCR; in TCRdb, only in-frame clones are kept and a portion is missing. V and J calls plus clone size are reproduced from that table; the DNA served to infer D and trimming. The sample contains almost 50,000 clones, roughly 90% of which appear only once. Germline V gene lookup returns CDR1 LGHDT and CDR2 YNNKEL (reference sequence). Trimming removed 4 bases at V and 0 bases at J, with 6 bases between. This CDR3 has 13 residues.

The TCR originated in a human donor in a cohort sampled during active COVID-19. Sequencing input: peripheral blood. The V and J genes are TRBV3-1 (or the pseudogene TRBV3-2) and TRBJ1-2; D gene uncertain. DNA for the CDR3: TGTGCCAGCAGCCCTGGGCCTAACTATGGCTACACCTTC. This gives the protein CASSPGPNYGYTF.